Following are 5 T cell receptor beta chains from one sample sequenced in a study of T-cell memory formation after mild COVID-19. Using its own MiXCR run on the 5' RACE reads, TCRdb lists one record per CDR3 protein. Here the sample spans tens of thousands of distinct CDR3 sequences, around 6.1% being singletons. Source material: PBMCs or a T cell subset sorted from them (not recorded which). All receptors come from an adult who had mild COVID-19 (a few samples of this study predate the infection). Cell type and time point are not known.

This clonotype is deemed medium-sized (0.01 to 0.1%). The V call is TRBV7-3, the J call TRBJ2-3; the D gene is possibly TRBD1 (6 bases). Per the germline V gene, CDR1 is SGHTA and CDR2 is FQGTGA. The length of the CDR3 is 16 residues. V lost 5 bases to trimming and J lost 2 bases, with 17 bases between them. CDR3 loop: CASSIQGRTDTDTQYF. The CDR3 bases are TGTGCCAGCAGCATTCAGGGACGGACAGACACAGATACGCAGTATTTT.

The chain joins TRBV9 to TRBJ2-2; unclear D gene. Germline CDR1 SGDLS, CDR2 YYNGEE. The CDR3 is 15 residues long. Trimming removed 0 bases from V and 4 bases from J, with 10 bases in between. CDR3 in DNA: TGTGCCAGCAGCGTAGGGCAGGTGGCCACCGGGGAGCTGTTTTTT. This codes for CASSVGQVATGELFF.

This clonotype occurred many times. This rearrangement joins TRBV2 to TRBJ1-6; D unresolved. This CDR3 is built from 15 residues. CDR1 SNHLY and CDR2 FYNNEI come from the germline V gene. The germline V and J ends were trimmed by 7 bases and 1 base, with 11 bases remaining between them. This CDR3 is CASNAEGSYNSPLHF. Here the CDR3 DNA reads TGTGCCAGCAACGCCGAGGGATCCTATAATTCACCCCTCCACTTT.

V and J are TRBV12-3 or TRBV12-4 and TRBJ1-4; D remains unclear. V gave up 4 bases and J gave up 11 bases, with 14 bases separating them. The length of the CDR3 is 13 residues. The CDR3 loop reads CASSSPSPGKLFF. The CDR3 DNA is TGTGCCAGCAGTTCCCCGAGCCCGGGGAAACTGTTTTTT.

This clonotype was detected a few times. The chain links TRBV7-3 to TRBJ2-1; 7 bases map to TRBD2. V was pared by 5 bases and J by 4 bases, with 5 bases of the junction left unmatched. CDR3 length: 14 residues. Germline CDR1 SGHTA, CDR2 FQGTGA. This chain's CDR3 is CASSLSGAYNEQFF. The CDR3 nucleotides are TGTGCCAGCAGCCTCAGCGGGGCTTACAATGAGCAGTTCTTC.